This is a list of T cell receptor beta chains from one sample in a study of shared clonotypes between healthy human individuals. Assay: immunoSEQ multiplex PCR; the TCRdb copy retains only in-frame clones and omits some. The sample consists of 180,000 or so clones, approximately 95% of them appearing once. What was sequenced was naive CD4+ T cells sorted from blood. The receptors stem from a young woman in good health. Both conserved end residues are part of each CDR3. The order of the fields is J gene, V gene, D gene, clone size, CDR3 DNA, CDR3 protein. D genes are given only for firm matches. Size values are once, few and many counts, or a class for expanded clones, and some rows have none.

j_call: TRBJ1-4
v_call: TRBV28
d_call: -
clone_size: -
cdr3_nt: TGTGCCTCCGAGGGGTATGAAAAACTGTTTTTT
cdr3_aa: CASEGYEKLFF

j_call: TRBJ2-7
v_call: TRBV28
d_call: -
clone_size: -
cdr3_nt: TGTGCCAGCAGTTCCCCTACTCATACAGTTTTCTACGAGCAGTACTTC
cdr3_aa: CASSSPTHTVFYEQYF

j_call: TRBJ2-1
v_call: TRBV5-4
d_call: TRBD1
clone_size: -
cdr3_nt: TGTGCCAGCAGACCCCCGGGACAGGGATCTGATGAGCAGTTCTTC
cdr3_aa: CASRPPGQGSDEQFF

j_call: TRBJ1-5
v_call: TRBV27
d_call: TRBD1
clone_size: once
cdr3_nt: TGTGCCAGCAGTTTGCAGGGGGCGGATCAGCCCCAGCATTTT
cdr3_aa: CASSLQGADQPQHF

j_call: TRBJ2-3
v_call: TRBV18
d_call: -
clone_size: -
cdr3_nt: TGTGCCAGCTCTCACCTAGGATCCGGGGGCACAGATACGCAGTATTTT
cdr3_aa: CASSHLGSGGTDTQYF

j_call: TRBJ2-7
v_call: TRBV30
d_call: -
clone_size: -
cdr3_nt: TGTGCCTGGAGGCCAATAACTGCCGAGCAGTACTTC
cdr3_aa: CAWRPITAEQYF

j_call: TRBJ1-2
v_call: TRBV6-6
d_call: -
clone_size: -
cdr3_nt: TGTGCCAGCAGTCCCCAGGGTATCACCTATGGCTACACCTTC
cdr3_aa: CASSPQGITYGYTF

j_call: TRBJ1-5
v_call: TRBV5-1
d_call: -
clone_size: -
cdr3_nt: TGCGCCAGCAGCTTGGACGGGAACAATCAGCCCCAGCATTTT
cdr3_aa: CASSLDGNNQPQHF

j_call: TRBJ1-3
v_call: TRBV19
d_call: -
clone_size: once
cdr3_nt: TGTGCCAGTAGCCTCACAGGGACGAACTCTGGAAACACCATATATTTT
cdr3_aa: CASSLTGTNSGNTIYF

j_call: TRBJ1-3
v_call: TRBV5-4
d_call: -
clone_size: once
cdr3_nt: TGTGCCAGCAGCTTGCGCAGGAACCCAAACACCATATATTTT
cdr3_aa: CASSLRRNPNTIYF

j_call: TRBJ2-7
v_call: TRBV4-1
d_call: TRBD2
clone_size: -
cdr3_nt: TGCGCCAGCAGCCAAGTAAGAGCGGGAGTTCTCTACGAGCAGTACTTC
cdr3_aa: CASSQVRAGVLYEQYF

j_call: TRBJ2-7
v_call: TRBV28
d_call: TRBD2
clone_size: once
cdr3_nt: TGTGCCAGCAGCAACGCCGGGACTAGCGGGAGGGCAGACGAGCAGTACTTC
cdr3_aa: CASSNAGTSGRADEQYF

j_call: TRBJ2-7
v_call: TRBV7-9
d_call: -
clone_size: -
cdr3_nt: TGTGCCAGCAGCTCCTGGGGGTTCGACGAGCAGTACTTC
cdr3_aa: CASSSWGFDEQYF

j_call: TRBJ2-3
v_call: TRBV7-8
d_call: -
clone_size: -
cdr3_nt: TGTGCCAGCAGTCTATTTGGAAGGAATACGCAGTATTTT
cdr3_aa: CASSLFGRNTQYF

j_call: TRBJ2-7
v_call: TRBV6-5
d_call: TRBD1
clone_size: -
cdr3_nt: TGTGCCAGCAGTTACTCGGGCGGGACAGGCTACGAGCAGTACTTC
cdr3_aa: CASSYSGGTGYEQYF

j_call: TRBJ2-7
v_call: TRBV7-9
d_call: -
clone_size: -
cdr3_nt: TGTGCCAGCAGCTCCTCGGAGGCCTGGCTCCACTTGGCCGAGCAGTACTTC
cdr3_aa: CASSSSEAWLHLAEQYF

j_call: TRBJ2-7
v_call: TRBV7-9
d_call: TRBD2
clone_size: -
cdr3_nt: TGTGCCAGCAGCCGCCGTCAAAAGACTAGCGGGACCAAGTACGAGCAGTACTTC
cdr3_aa: CASSRRQKTSGTKYEQYF